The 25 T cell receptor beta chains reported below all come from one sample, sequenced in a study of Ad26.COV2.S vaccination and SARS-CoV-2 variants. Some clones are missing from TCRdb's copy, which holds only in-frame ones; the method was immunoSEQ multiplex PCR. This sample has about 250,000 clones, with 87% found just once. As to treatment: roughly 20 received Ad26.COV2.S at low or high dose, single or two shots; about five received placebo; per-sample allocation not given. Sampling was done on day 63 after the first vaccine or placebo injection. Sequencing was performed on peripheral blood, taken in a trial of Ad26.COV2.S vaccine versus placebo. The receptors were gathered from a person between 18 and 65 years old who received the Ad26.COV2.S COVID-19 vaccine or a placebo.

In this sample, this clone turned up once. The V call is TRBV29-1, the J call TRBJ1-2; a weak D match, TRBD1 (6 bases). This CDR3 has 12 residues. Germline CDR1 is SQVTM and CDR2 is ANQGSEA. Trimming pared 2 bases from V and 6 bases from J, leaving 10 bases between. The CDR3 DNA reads TGCAGCGTTGAAACAGGGCGGGATGGCTACACCTTC. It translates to CSVETGRDGYTF.

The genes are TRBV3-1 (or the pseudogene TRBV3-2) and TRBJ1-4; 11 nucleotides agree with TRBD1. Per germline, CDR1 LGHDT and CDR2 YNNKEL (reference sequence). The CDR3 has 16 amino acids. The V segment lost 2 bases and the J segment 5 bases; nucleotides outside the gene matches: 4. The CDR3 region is CASSQRGDRGNEKLFF. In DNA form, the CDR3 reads TGTGCCAGCAGCCAAAGGGGGGACAGGGGGAATGAAAAACTGTTTTTT.

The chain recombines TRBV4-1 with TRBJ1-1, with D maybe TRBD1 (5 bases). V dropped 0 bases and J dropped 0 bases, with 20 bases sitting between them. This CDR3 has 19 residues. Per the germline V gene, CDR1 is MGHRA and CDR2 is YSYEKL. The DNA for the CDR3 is TGCGCCAGCAGCCAAGATTCTAGGGGCCGTAGGGCCCTGAACACTGAAGCTTTCTTT. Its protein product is CASSQDSRGRRALNTEAFF.

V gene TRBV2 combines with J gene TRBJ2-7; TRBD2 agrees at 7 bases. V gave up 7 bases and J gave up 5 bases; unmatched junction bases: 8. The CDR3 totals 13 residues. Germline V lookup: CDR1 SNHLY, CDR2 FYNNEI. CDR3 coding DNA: TGTGCCAGCATGGGGAGGGTCGGAGACGAGCAGTACTTC. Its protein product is CASMGRVGDEQYF. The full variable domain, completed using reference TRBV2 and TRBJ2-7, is EPEVTQTPSHQVTQMGQEVILRCVPISNHLYFYWYRQILGQKVEFLVSFYNNEISEKSEIFDDQFSVERPDGSNFTLKIRSTKLEDSAMYFCASMGRVGDEQYFGPGTRLTVT.

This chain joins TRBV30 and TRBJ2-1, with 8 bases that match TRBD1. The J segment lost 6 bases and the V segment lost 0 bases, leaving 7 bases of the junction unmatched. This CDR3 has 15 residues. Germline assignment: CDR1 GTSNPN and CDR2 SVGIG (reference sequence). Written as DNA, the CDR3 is TGTGCCTGGAGTGTACGGACAGGGTCGGGCAATGAGCAGTTCTTC. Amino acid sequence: CAWSVRTGSGNEQFF.

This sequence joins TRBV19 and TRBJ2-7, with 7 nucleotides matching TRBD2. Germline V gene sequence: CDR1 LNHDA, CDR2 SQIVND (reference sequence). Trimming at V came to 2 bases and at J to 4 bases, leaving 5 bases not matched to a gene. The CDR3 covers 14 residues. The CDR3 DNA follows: TGTGCCAGTAGTATAAGCCTAGCGGTATACGAGCAGTACTTC. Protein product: CASSISLAVYEQYF.

CDR3: CASSAGKFHNEQFF. The CDR3 DNA reads as TGTGCCAGCAGTGCCGGGAAATTCCACAATGAGCAGTTCTTC. This sequence joins TRBV2 and TRBJ2-1; TRBD2 is a possible D gene (5 bases). CDR3 length: 14 amino acids. V was clipped by 4 bases and J by 5 bases, with 12 bases between them. Germline CDR1 SNHLY, CDR2 FYNNEI.

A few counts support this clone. The CDR3 loop is CASSPGIAYEQYV. In DNA form, the CDR3 reads TGTGCCAGCAGTCCCGGGATCGCCTACGAGCAGTACGTC. The chain combines TRBV7-2 with TRBJ2-7; tentative D call: TRBD2 (5 bases). Germline loops: CDR1 SGHTA, CDR2 FQGNSA. This CDR3 is 13 amino acids long. V shed 6 bases and J shed 2 bases, with 11 bases lying between them.

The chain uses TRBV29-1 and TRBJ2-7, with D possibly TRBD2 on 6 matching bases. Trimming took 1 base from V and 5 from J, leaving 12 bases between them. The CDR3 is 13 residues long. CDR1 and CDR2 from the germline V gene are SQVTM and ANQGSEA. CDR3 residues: CSVEGGLVDEQYF. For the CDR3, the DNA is TGCAGCGTTGAAGGGGGACTCGTGGACGAGCAGTACTTC.

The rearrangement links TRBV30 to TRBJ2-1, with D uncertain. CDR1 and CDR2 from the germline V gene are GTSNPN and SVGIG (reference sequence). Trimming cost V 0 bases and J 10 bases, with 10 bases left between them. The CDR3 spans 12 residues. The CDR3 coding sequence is TGTGCCTGGAGTGTACGGCGCAAGGAGCAGTTCTTC. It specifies CAWSVRRKEQFF.

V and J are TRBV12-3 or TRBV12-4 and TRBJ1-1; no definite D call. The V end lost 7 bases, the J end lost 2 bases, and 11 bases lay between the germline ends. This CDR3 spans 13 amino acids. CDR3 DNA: TGTGCCAGCACAAAAGGTCCTAACACTGAAGCTTTCTTT. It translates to CASTKGPNTEAFF.

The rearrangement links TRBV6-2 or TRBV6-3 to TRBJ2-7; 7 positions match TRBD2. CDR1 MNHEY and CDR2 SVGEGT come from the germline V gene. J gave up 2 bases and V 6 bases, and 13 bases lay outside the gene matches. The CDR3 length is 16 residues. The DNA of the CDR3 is TGTGCCAGCAGCATCCCGTCCGGGAGGTCGACCTACGAGCAGTACGTC. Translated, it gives CASSIPSGRSTYEQYV.

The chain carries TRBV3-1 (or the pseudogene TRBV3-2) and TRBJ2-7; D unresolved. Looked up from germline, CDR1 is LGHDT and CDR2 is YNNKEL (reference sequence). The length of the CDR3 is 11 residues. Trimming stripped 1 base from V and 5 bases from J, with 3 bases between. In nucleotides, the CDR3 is TGTGCCAGCAGCCAAGTCAACGAGCAGTACTTC. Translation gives CASSQVNEQYF.

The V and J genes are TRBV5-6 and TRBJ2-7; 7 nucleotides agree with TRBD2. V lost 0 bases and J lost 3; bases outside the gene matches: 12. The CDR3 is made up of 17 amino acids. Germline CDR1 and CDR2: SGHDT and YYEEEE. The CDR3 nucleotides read TGTGCCAGCAGCTTGGCCGGGGGGTGGAGCCCCCACTACGAGCAGTACGTC. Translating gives CASSLAGGWSPHYEQYV.

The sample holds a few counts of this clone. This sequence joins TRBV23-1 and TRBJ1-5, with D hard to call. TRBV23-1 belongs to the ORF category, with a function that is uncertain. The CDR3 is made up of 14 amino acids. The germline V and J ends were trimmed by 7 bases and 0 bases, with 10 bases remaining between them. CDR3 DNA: TGCGCCAGCACAAGGACGGATAGCAATCAGCCCCAGCATTTT. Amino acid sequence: CASTRTDSNQPQHF.

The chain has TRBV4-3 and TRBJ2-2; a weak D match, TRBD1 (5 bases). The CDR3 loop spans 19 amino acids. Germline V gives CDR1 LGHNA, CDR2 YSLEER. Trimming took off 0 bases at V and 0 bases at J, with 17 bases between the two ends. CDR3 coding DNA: TGCGCCAGCAGCCAAGATTGGGCAGGGTCGGTCTCGAACACCGGGGAGCTGTTTTTT. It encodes CASSQDWAGSVSNTGELFF.

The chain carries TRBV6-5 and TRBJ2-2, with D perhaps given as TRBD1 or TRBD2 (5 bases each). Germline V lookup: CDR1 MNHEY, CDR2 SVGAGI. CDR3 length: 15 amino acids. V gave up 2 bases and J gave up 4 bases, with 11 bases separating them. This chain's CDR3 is CASSYRGAGTGELFF. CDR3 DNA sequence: TGTGCCAGCAGTTACCGTGGGGCGGGCACCGGGGAGCTGTTTTTT.

CDR3 in amino acids: CASSLSGLSGNTIYF. DNA for the CDR3: TGCGCCAGCAGCTTGTCGGGCTTATCTGGAAACACCATATATTTT. The chain combines TRBV5-1 with TRBJ1-3, with unresolved D. CDR1 is SGHRS and CDR2 is YFSETQ in the germline V gene. The CDR3 contains 15 residues. Deletions cut 1 base from V and 1 base from J, with 9 bases between.

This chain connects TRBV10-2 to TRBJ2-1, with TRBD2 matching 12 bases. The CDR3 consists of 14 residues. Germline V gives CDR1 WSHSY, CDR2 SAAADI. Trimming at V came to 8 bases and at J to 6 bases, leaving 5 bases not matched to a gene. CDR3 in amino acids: CASSLAGGVNEQFF. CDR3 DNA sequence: TGCGCCAGCTCTCTAGCGGGGGGGGTCAATGAGCAGTTCTTC.

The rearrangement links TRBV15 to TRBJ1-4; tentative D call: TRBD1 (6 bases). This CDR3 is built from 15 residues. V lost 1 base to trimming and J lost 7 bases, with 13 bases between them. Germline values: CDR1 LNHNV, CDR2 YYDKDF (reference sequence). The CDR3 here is CATSRGTGSSEKLFF. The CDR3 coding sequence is TGTGCCACCAGCAGAGGAACAGGGTCGAGTGAAAAACTGTTTTTT.

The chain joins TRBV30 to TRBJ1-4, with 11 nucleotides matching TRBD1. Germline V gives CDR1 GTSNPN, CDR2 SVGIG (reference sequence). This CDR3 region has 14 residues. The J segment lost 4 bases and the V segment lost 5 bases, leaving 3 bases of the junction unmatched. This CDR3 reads CAWGQGAINEKLFF. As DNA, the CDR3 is TGTGCCTGGGGACAGGGGGCCATTAATGAAAAACTGTTTTTT. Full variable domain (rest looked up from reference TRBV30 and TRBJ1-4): SQTIHQWPATLVQPVGSPLSLECTVEGTSNPNLYWYRQAAGRGLQLLFYSVGIGQISSEVPQNLSASRPQDRQFILSSKKLLLSDSGFYLCAWGQGAINEKLFFGSGTQLSVL.

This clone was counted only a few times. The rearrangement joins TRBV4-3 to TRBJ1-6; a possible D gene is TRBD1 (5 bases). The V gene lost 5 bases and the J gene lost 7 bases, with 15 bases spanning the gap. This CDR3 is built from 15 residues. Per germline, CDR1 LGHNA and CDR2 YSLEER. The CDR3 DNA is TGCGCCAGCAGCGCTCGATGGGGGGTGAATTCACCCCTCCACTTT. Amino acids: CASSARWGVNSPLHF.

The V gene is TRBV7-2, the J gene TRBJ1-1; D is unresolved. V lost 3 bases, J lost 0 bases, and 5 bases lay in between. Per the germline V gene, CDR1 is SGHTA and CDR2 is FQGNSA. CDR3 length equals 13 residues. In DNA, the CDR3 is TGTGCCAGCAGCTTCGGTTTGAACACTGAAGCTTTCTTT. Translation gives CASSFGLNTEAFF.

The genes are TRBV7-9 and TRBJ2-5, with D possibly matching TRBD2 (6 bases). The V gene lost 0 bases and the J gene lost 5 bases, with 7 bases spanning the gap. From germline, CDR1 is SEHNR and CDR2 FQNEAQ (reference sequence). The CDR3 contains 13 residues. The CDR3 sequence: CASSLAGLETQYF. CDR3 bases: TGTGCCAGCAGCTTAGCGGGACTCGAGACCCAGTACTTC.

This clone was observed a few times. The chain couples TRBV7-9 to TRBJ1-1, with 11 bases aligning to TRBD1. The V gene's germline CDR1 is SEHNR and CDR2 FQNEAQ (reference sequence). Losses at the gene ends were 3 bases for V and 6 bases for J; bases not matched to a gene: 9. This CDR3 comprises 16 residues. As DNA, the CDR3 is TGTGCCAGCAGCTTCGATTTGCGGGACAGGGGGTCTGAAGCTTTCTTT. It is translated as CASSFDLRDRGSEAFF.